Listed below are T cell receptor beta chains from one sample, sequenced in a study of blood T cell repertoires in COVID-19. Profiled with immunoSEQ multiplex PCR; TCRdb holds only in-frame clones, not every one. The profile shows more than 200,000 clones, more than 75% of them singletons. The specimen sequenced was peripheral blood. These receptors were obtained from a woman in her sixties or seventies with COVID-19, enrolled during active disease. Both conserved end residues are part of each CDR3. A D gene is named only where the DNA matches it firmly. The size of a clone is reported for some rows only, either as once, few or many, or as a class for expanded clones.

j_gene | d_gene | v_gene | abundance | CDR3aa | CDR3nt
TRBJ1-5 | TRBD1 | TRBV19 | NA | CASSPKTGWNQPQHF | TGTGCCAGTAGTCCGAAGACAGGGTGGAATCAGCCCCAGCATTTT
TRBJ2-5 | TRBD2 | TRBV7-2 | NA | CASSLDSGGPRETQYF | TGTGCCAGCAGCTTAGATTCGGGAGGGCCGCGGGAGACCCAGTACTTC
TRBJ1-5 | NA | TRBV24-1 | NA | CATSVSRSNQPQHF | TGTGCCACCAGTGTCTCCAGGAGCAATCAGCCCCAGCATTTT
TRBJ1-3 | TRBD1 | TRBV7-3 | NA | CASSPGPRDRGGNTIYF | TGTGCCAGCAGCCCCGGGCCCCGGGACAGGGGGGGAAACACCATATATTTT
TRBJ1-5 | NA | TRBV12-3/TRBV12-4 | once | CASSFQANQPQHF | TGTGCCAGCAGTTTTCAGGCGAATCAGCCCCAGCATTTT
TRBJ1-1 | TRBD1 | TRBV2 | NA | CASSVRTGNTEAFF | TGTGCCAGCAGTGTCCGGACAGGGAACACTGAAGCTTTCTTT
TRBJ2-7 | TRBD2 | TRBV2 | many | CASSSGTYEQYF | TGTGCCAGCAGCAGCGGGACCTACGAGCAGTACTTC
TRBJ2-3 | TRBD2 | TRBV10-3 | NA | CAISRTSGNTDTQYF | TGTGCCATCAGCCGAACTAGCGGGAACACAGATACGCAGTATTTT
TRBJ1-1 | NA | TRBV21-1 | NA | CASISEGQGCHEAFF | TGTGCCAGCATCTCGGAAGGGCAGGGGTGCCATGAAGCTTTCTTT
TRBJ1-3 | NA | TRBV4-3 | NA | CASSQALRGGSGNTIYF | TGCGCCAGCAGCCAAGCCCTTCGGGGAGGTTCTGGAAACACCATATATTTT
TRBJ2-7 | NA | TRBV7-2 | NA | CASSHPGLLKSEQYF | TGTGCCAGCAGCCACCCGGGACTCCTTAAGAGTGAGCAGTACTTC
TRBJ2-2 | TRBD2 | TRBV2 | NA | CASNMGVAGSHTGELFF | TGTGCCAGCAATATGGGGGTAGCGGGAAGTCACACCGGGGAGCTGTTTTTT
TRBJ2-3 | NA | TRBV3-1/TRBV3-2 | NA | CASSHVFADTQYF | TGTGCCAGCAGCCACGTTTTTGCAGATACGCAGTATTTT
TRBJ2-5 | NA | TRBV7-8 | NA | CASGETLAQETQYF | TGTGCCAGCGGCGAAACACTAGCCCAAGAGACCCAGTACTTC
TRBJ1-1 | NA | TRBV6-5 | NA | CASSYEGGKGTEAFF | TGTGCCAGCAGTTACGAGGGAGGGAAGGGCACTGAAGCTTTCTTT
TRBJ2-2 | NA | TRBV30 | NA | CAGAAGFGELFF | TGTGCCGGCGCCGCAGGATTCGGGGAGCTGTTTTTT
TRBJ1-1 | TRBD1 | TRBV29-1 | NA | CSVGDRVNTEAFF | TGCAGCGTTGGGGACAGGGTGAACACTGAAGCTTTCTTT
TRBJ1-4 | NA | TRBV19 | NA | CASSIGSEVAKLFF | TGTGCCAGTAGTATAGGTTCGGAGGTAGCAAAACTGTTTTTT
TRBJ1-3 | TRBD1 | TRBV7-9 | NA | CASSLGDRGNTIYF | TGTGCCAGCAGCTTAGGGGACAGGGGAAACACCATATATTTT
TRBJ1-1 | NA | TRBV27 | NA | CASRNQGKYTEAFF | TGTGCCAGCAGGAACCAGGGGAAATACACTGAAGCTTTCTTT
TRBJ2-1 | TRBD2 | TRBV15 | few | CATSRDRRGLAGAYNEQFF | TGTGCCACCAGCAGAGATCGGAGAGGACTAGCGGGAGCCTACAATGAGCAGTTCTTC
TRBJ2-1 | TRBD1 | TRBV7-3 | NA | CASSPQSPNRGWDEQFF | TGTGCCAGCAGCCCGCAATCCCCCAACAGGGGATGGGATGAGCAGTTCTTC
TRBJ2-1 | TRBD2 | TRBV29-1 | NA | CSVGARLAGYNEQFF | TGCAGCGTTGGGGCCCGTCTAGCGGGGTACAATGAGCAGTTCTTC
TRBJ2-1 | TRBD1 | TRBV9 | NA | CASSEGQGAYNEQFF | TGTGCCAGCAGCGAAGGACAGGGGGCTTACAATGAGCAGTTCTTC
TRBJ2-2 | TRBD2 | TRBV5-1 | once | CASRETSGSERGGELFF | TGCGCCAGCAGGGAAACTAGCGGGAGTGAGCGAGGGGGGGAGCTGTTTTTT
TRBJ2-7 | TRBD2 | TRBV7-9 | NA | CASSPSGMSYEQYF | TGTGCCAGCAGCCCTAGCGGAATGTCCTACGAGCAGTACTTC
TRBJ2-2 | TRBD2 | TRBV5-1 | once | CASSPTGTSPTGELFF | TGCGCCAGCAGCCCGACCGGGACTAGCCCCACCGGGGAGCTGTTTTTT
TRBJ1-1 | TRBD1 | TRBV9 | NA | CASSVATGGLTF | TGTGCCAGCAGCGTAGCGACAGGGGGTCTCACCTTT
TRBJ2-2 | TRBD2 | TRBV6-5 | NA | CASSLGLAGGAGELFF | TGTGCCAGCAGTTTAGGACTAGCGGGAGGCGCCGGGGAGCTGTTTTTT
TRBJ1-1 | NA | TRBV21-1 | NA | CASSRTGGTEAFF | TGTGCCAGCAGCAGGACAGGGGGCACTGAAGCTTTCTTT
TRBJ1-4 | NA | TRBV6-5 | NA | CASRQNEGGLFF | TGTGCCAGCAGGCAAAACGAGGGAGGACTGTTTTTT
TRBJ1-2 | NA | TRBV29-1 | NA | CSVGTATSYGYTF | TGCAGCGTTGGGACAGCTACCTCATATGGCTACACCTTC
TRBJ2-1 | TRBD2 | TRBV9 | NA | CASSRLASHNEQFF | TGTGCCAGCAGCAGACTAGCGAGTCACAATGAGCAGTTCTTC
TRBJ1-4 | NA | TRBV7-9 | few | CASSLGRSANEKLFF | TGTGCCAGCAGCTTAGGGCGGTCGGCTAATGAAAAACTGTTTTTT
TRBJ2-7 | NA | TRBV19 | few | CASRGGGASYEQYF | TGTGCCAGTAGAGGAGGGGGCGCTTCCTACGAGCAGTACTTC